The rows below give T cell receptor beta chains drawn from one sample of a study of shared clonotypes between healthy human individuals. Sequencing was performed with immunoSEQ multiplex PCR; in TCRdb, only in-frame clones are kept and a portion is missing. Counted here are 640,000 or so clones, around 72% occurring once; the ten biggest clones make up under 2%. The sequenced material came from memory CD4+ T cells sorted from blood. The source of these receptors is a woman aged 25-40 years in good health. CDR3s include the opening cysteine and the closing phenylalanine or tryptophan. D genes are given only for firm matches. Some rows mark clone size as missing; the rest say once, few, many or name a class of expanded clone.

>TRBJ2-3|TRBV9|NA|once
TGTGCCAGCAGCGTTCGACTGTTCGCAGATACGCAGTATTTT
CASSVRLFADTQYF
>TRBJ2-5|TRBV7-3|TRBD1|few
TGTGCCAGCAGCCCAGGTTGGGGGACAGGGCAAGAGACCCAGTACTTC
CASSPGWGTGQETQYF
>TRBJ1-5|TRBV30|NA|NA
TGTGCCTGGAGTTGGGGGAATAGCAATCAGCCCCAGCATTTT
CAWSWGNSNQPQHF
>TRBJ1-1|TRBV6-1|NA|NA
TGTGCCAGCAGTGAAGAGGGCGGAAAAGCTTTCTTT
CASSEEGGKAFF
>TRBJ1-4|TRBV7-2|NA|NA
TGTGCCAGCAGCTTTCAAAGGGATGAAAAACTGTTTTTT
CASSFQRDEKLFF
>TRBJ1-1|TRBV5-8|NA|NA
TGTGCCAGCAGCCACGGGGGAGCATTGAACACTGAAGCTTTCTTT
CASSHGGALNTEAFF
>TRBJ2-7|TRBV30|NA|NA
TGTGCCTGGAGTCCGACCTCAAACGAGCAGTACTTC
CAWSPTSNEQYF
>TRBJ2-2|TRBV6-4|NA|NA
TGTGCCAGCAAGCCGGGACCGAACACCGGGGAGCTGTTTTTT
CASKPGPNTGELFF
>TRBJ2-3|TRBV25-1|NA|NA
TGTGCCAGCAGTGATCCCCTCAGCGCCTCTAGCACAGATACGCAGTATTTT
CASSDPLSASSTDTQYF
>TRBJ2-7|TRBV9|NA|NA
TGTGCCAGCAGCGTAGATTGGGGATCCTACGAGCAGTACTTC
CASSVDWGSYEQYF
>TRBJ2-7|TRBV5-4|NA|NA
TGTGCCAGCAGCACGGGGTACGAGCAGTACTTC
CASSTGYEQYF
>TRBJ2-2|TRBV7-9|TRBD2|NA
TGTGCCAGCAGCTCGGGACTAGCGGGAGTGGCCGGGGAGCTGTTTTTT
CASSSGLAGVAGELFF
>TRBJ1-1|TRBV28|NA|NA
TGTGCCAGCAGTGAGGGTCGGGAGTTTGGGCCCGGGGGAGGTGAAGCTTTCTTT
CASSEGREFGPGGGEAFF
>TRBJ2-6|TRBV2|NA|NA
TGTGCCAGCATTGGCGGTGGGGCCAACGTCCTGACTTTC
CASIGGGANVLTF
>TRBJ2-5|TRBV5-1|TRBD1|NA
TGCGCCAGCAGCTTGCGACAGGGTGGGGATGGGACCCAGTACTTC
CASSLRQGGDGTQYF
>TRBJ2-1|TRBV6-1|TRBD2|NA
TGTGCCAGCAGTGAGCGGGAGTACAATGAGCAGTTCTTC
CASSEREYNEQFF
>TRBJ2-7|TRBV2|NA|NA
TGTGCCAGCACTCCTGAGCTTTCACGACTCTACGAGCAGTACTTC
CASTPELSRLYEQYF
>TRBJ1-5|TRBV28|NA|NA
TGTGCCAGCACCCTAGCAAGGTTGGCTCAGCCCCAGCATTTT
CASTLARLAQPQHF
>TRBJ1-2|TRBV25-1|NA|NA
TGTGCCAGCAGTGGGGTGGGAGCGACTCCGCTCTACACCTTC
CASSGVGATPLYTF
>TRBJ2-3|TRBV21-1|NA|NA
TGTGCCAGCAGCCGTCATGGATTGGGGGGATCGGGAGATACGCAGTATTTT
CASSRHGLGGSGDTQYF
>TRBJ2-1|TRBV20-1|NA|NA
TGCAGTGTAAAAGACTACAATGAGCAGTTCTTC
CSVKDYNEQFF
>TRBJ2-7|TRBV5-8|TRBD2|NA
TGTGCCAGCAGCTTGGCCAGACTAGCCGGGCCCTACGAGCAGTACTTC
CASSLARLAGPYEQYF
>TRBJ2-1|TRBV9|TRBD2|NA
TGTGCCAGCAGCCCTCGAGGTAGCGGGAGGGCCTCATCCTACAATGAGCAGTTCTTC
CASSPRGSGRASSYNEQFF
>TRBJ2-7|TRBV30|NA|NA
TGTGCCTTACACAGACTAGTAGGCGAGCAGTACTTC
CALHRLVGEQYF
>TRBJ2-5|TRBV11-2|TRBD2|NA
TGTGCCAGCAGCTTAGGACTAGCGGGACCCAGGGAGACCCAGTACTTC
CASSLGLAGPRETQYF
>TRBJ1-2|TRBV11-2|TRBD1|once
TGTGCCAGCAGCGGAACGGGACAGGGAATCGGCGGCTACACCTTC
CASSGTGQGIGGYTF
>TRBJ2-3|TRBV19|NA|NA
TGTGCCAGTACCCCCGGGAGGGGGCGTGGGGCAGATACGCAGTATTTT
CASTPGRGRGADTQYF
>TRBJ2-2|TRBV28|TRBD1|NA
TGTGCCAGCAGTTCAGGGGGAACGGCCGGGGAGCTGTTTTTT
CASSSGGTAGELFF
>TRBJ1-4|TRBV2|NA|NA
TGTGCCAGCACCCCTCATGAAAAACTGTTTTTT
CASTPHEKLFF
>TRBJ2-1|TRBV5-5|NA|many
TGTGCCAGCTGCCAAGGGGGGCAAAATGAGCAGTTCTTC
CASCQGGQNEQFF
>TRBJ1-5|TRBV6-1|NA|once
TGTGCCAGCAGCCCCCAGGACAACAGTAATCAGCCCCAGCATTTT
CASSPQDNSNQPQHF
>TRBJ2-2|TRBV5-6|NA|NA
TGTGCCAGCACCCGTCCGGCTTCCGGGGAGCTGTTTTTT
CASTRPASGELFF
>TRBJ1-2|TRBV9|NA|NA
TGTGCCAGCAGCGGTGGGCCGGTAAGTGGCTACACCTTC
CASSGGPVSGYTF
>TRBJ1-2|TRBV14|NA|NA
TGTGCCAGCAGCCAAGCGGGGGTTGGCGATGGCTACACCTTC
CASSQAGVGDGYTF
>TRBJ1-1|TRBV19|NA|NA
TGTGCCAGTAGTGATGGGTTTTTCGCTTTTTCGAACACTGAAGCTTTCTTT
CASSDGFFAFSNTEAFF
>TRBJ2-7|TRBV7-8|TRBD2|few
TGTGCCAGCAGCTTGCCCAGGGGGACTAGCAACGAGCAGTACTTC
CASSLPRGTSNEQYF
>TRBJ2-2|TRBV21-1|NA|NA
TGTGCCAGCAGCAAAGCGGCGGGACTAGCTACCCCCTGGGACACCGGGGAGCTGTTTTTT
CASSKAAGLATPWDTGELFF
>TRBJ2-3|TRBV7-2|NA|many
TGTGCCAGCAGCGGGTATTTGGATGAGCAGTATTTT
CASSGYLDEQYF
>TRBJ1-1|TRBV19|NA|NA
TGTGCCAGTAGTATCGGGGGCACCGTGAACACTGAAGCTTTCTTT
CASSIGGTVNTEAFF
>TRBJ2-7|TRBV7-2|TRBD1|few
TGTGCCAGCACCACAGGACAGGGTTTCCACGAGCAGTACTTC
CASTTGQGFHEQYF
>TRBJ2-7|TRBV28|NA|NA
TGTGCCAGCACCCGCTCCGCTAGCGTGACCTACGAGCAGTACTTC
CASTRSASVTYEQYF
>TRBJ1-5|TRBV28|TRBD1|NA
TGTGCCAGCAGCTATGGGACAGGGCATCAGCCCCAGCATTTT
CASSYGTGHQPQHF
>TRBJ1-1|TRBV28|NA|many
TGTGCCAGCAGTCTACAGGTTGAAGCTTTCTTT
CASSLQVEAFF
>TRBJ2-1|TRBV7-2|NA|NA
TGTGCCAGCAGCTTAGGTCCGCCAGACTACAATGAGCAGTTCTTC
CASSLGPPDYNEQFF
>TRBJ1-1|TRBV6-5|NA|NA
TGTGCCACCTCCATGGGGGCTGAAGCTTTCTTT
CATSMGAEAFF
>TRBJ2-7|TRBV14|NA|NA
TGTGCCAGCAGCCAGGGGTCAGGATGGTTCGAGCAGTACTTC
CASSQGSGWFEQYF
>TRBJ2-7|TRBV10-3|TRBD2|NA
TGTGCCATCAGCATAGCGGGAGCTAACGAGCAGTACTTC
CAISIAGANEQYF
>TRBJ2-3|TRBV4-2|NA|once
TGTGCCAGCAGCCAAGCTGGGTCGGGCTATAGCACAGATACGCAGTATTTT
CASSQAGSGYSTDTQYF
>TRBJ2-1|TRBV25-1|TRBD2|once
TGTGCCAGCAGTGCCCGACTAGCGGGAGGGGGTTACAATGAGCAGTTCTTC
CASSARLAGGGYNEQFF
>TRBJ2-3|TRBV7-3|NA|once
TGTGCCAGCAGCTTTTCAACCCAGGGTAACACAGATACGCAGTATTTT
CASSFSTQGNTDTQYF
>TRBJ2-1|TRBV19|TRBD1|NA
TGTGCCAGTAGCAATACACAGATACGGGACAGGCTCGGTGGTGGGAATGAGCAGTTCTTC
CASSNTQIRDRLGGGNEQFF
>TRBJ1-1|TRBV7-6|NA|NA
TGTGCCAGCAGCTTACAAAGGAACACTGAAGCTTTCTTT
CASSLQRNTEAFF
>TRBJ2-1|TRBV7-2|TRBD1|NA
TGTGCCAGCAGCCTTACAGGGGCGGCGTACAATGAGCAGTTCTTC
CASSLTGAAYNEQFF